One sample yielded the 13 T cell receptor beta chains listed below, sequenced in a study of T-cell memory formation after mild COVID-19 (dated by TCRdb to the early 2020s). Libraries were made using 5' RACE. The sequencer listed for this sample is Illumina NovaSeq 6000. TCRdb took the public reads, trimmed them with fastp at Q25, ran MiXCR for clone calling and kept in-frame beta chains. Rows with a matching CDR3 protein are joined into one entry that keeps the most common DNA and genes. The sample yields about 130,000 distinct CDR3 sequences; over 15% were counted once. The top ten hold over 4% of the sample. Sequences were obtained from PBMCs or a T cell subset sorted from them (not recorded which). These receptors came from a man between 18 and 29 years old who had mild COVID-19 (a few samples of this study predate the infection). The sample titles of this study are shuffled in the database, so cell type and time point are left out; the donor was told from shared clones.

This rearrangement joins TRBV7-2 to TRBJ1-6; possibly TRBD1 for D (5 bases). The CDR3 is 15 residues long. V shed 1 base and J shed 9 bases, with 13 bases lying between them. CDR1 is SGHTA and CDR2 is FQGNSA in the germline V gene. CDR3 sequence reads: CASSLVGPRGSPLHF. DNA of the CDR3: TGTGCCAGCAGCTTAGTAGGGCCTAGGGGTTCACCCCTCCACTTT. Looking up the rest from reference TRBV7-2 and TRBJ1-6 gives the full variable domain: GAGVSQSPSNKVTEKGKDVELRCDPISGHTALYWYRQSLGQGLEFLIYFQGNSAPDKSGLPSDRFSAERTGGSVSTLTIQRTQQEDSAVYLCASSLVGPRGSPLHFGNGTRLTVT.

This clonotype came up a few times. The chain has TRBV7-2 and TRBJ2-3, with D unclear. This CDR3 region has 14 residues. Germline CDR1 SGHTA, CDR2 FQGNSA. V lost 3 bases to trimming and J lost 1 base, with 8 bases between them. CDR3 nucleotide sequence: TGTGCCAGCAGCTTCCAGACGGGCACAGATACGCAGTATTTT. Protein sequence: CASSFQTGTDTQYF.

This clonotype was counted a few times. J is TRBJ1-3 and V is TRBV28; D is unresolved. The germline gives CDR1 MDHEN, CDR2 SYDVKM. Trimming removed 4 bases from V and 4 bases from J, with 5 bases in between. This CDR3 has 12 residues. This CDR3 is CASSWAGNTIYF. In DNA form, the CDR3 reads TGTGCCAGCAGTTGGGCCGGAAACACCATATATTTT. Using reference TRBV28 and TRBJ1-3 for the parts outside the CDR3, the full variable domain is DVKVTQSSRYLVKRTGEKVFLECVQDMDHENMFWYRQDPGLGLRLIYFSYDVKMKEKGDIPEGYSVSREKKERFSLILESASTNQTSMYLCASSWAGNTIYFGEGSWLTVV.

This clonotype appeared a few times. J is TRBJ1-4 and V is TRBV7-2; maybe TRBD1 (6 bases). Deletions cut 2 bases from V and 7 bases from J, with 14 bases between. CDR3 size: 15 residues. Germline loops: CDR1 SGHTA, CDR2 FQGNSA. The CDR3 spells CASSLLTGVGEKLFF. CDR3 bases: TGTGCCAGCAGCTTACTGACAGGAGTCGGTGAAAAACTGTTTTTT.

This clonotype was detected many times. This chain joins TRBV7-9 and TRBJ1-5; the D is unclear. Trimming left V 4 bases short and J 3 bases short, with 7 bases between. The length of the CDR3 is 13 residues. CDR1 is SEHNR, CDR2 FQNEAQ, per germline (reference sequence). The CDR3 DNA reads TGTGCCAGCAGCTGGGATTTCAATCAGCCCCAGCATTTT. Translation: CASSWDFNQPQHF.

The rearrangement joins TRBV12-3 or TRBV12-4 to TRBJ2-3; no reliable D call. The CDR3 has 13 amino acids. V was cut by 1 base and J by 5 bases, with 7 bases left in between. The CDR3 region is CASSLDIKDTQYF. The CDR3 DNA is TGTGCCAGCAGTTTAGATATCAAAGATACGCAGTATTTT.

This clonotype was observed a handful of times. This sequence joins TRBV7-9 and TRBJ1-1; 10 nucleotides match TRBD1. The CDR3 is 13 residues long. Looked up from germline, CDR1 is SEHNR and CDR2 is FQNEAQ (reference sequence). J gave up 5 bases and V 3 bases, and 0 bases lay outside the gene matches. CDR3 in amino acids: CASSLGQGTEAFF. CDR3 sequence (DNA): TGTGCCAGCAGCTTGGGACAGGGGACTGAAGCTTTCTTT.

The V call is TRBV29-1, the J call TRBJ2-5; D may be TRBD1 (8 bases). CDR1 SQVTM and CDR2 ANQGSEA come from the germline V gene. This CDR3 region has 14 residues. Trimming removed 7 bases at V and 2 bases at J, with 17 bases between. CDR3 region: CSAATGGGQETQYF. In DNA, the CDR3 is TGCAGCGCAGCCACAGGGGGAGGGCAAGAGACCCAGTACTTC.

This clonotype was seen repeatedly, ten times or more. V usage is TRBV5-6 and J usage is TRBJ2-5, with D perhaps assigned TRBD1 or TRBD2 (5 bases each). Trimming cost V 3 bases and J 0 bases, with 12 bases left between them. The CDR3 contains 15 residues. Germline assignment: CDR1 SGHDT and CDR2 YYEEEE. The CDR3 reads CASSSGPSYQETQYF. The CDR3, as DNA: TGTGCCAGCAGCTCGGGACCCTCGTACCAAGAGACCCAGTACTTC.

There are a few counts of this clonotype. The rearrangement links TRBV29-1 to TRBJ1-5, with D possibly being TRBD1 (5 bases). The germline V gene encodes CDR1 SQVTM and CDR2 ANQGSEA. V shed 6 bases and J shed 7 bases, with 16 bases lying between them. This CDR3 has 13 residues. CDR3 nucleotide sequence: TGCAGCGTCGGGGAGGGGACGGGGCAGCCCCAGCATTTT. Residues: CSVGEGTGQPQHF.

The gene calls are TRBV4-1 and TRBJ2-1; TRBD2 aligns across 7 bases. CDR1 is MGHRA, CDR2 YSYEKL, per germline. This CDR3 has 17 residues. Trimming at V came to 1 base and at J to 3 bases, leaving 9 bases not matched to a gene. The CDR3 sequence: CASSQAGGRSVYNEQFF. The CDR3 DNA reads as TGCGCCAGCAGCCAAGCGGGGGGACGGTCAGTCTACAATGAGCAGTTCTTC.

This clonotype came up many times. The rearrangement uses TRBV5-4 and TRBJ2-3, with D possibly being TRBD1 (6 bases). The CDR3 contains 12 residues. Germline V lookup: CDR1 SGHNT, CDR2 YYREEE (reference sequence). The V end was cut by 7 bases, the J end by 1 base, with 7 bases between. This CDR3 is CASHRGTDTQYF. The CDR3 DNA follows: TGTGCCAGCCACAGGGGCACAGATACGCAGTATTTT.

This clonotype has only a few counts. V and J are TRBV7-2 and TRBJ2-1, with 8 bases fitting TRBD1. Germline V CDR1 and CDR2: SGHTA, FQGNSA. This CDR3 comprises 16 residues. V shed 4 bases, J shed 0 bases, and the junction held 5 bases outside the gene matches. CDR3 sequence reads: CASSSPDRGSYNEQFF. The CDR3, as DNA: TGTGCCAGCAGCTCCCCCGACAGGGGCTCCTACAATGAGCAGTTCTTC.